The 25 T cell receptor beta chains below all came from one sample that was sequenced in a study of blood T cell repertoires in COVID-19. Here immunoSEQ multiplex PCR was the method, and the copy in TCRdb shows in-frame clones only, minus some. The table records 97,000 or so clones, 75% to 85% of them present only once. The sequenced sample was peripheral blood. Receptor source: a woman aged 80 or over with active or convalescent COVID-19.

This chain joins TRBV7-9 and TRBJ2-3; 7 nucleotides line up with TRBD2. This CDR3 is built from 17 residues. The V segment lost 7 bases and the J segment 0 bases; nucleotides outside the gene matches: 13. The germline V gene encodes CDR1 SEHNR and CDR2 FQNEAQ (reference sequence). The CDR3 loop reads CASTIGGGGVSTDTQYF. CDR3 in DNA: TGTGCCAGCACCATCGGCGGGGGAGGCGTTAGCACAGATACGCAGTATTTT.

This chain uses TRBV29-1 with TRBJ2-1; TRBD1 aligns across 8 bases. Germline assignment: CDR1 SQVTM and CDR2 ANQGSEA. The length of the CDR3 is 13 residues. V lost 7 bases to trimming and J lost 2 bases; unmatched junction nucleotides: 4. CDR3 loop: CSAGTGPYNEQFF. For the CDR3, the DNA is TGCAGCGCGGGGACAGGTCCCTACAATGAGCAGTTCTTC.

V is TRBV9 and J is TRBJ2-1; 7 nucleotides align to TRBD1. Per the germline V gene, CDR1 is SGDLS and CDR2 is YYNGEE. The V gene end was trimmed by 3 bases and the J gene end by 5 bases; junction bases not matched to a gene: 23. The CDR3 length is 20 residues. This CDR3 is CASSAENPRGRVGVDNEQFF. The CDR3, as DNA: TGTGCCAGCAGCGCAGAAAACCCTAGGGGGCGCGTGGGTGTAGACAATGAGCAGTTCTTC.

The CDR3 bases are TGTGCCAGCAGTTCCACCCTCCAGGTTTATGGCTACACCTTC. Translating gives CASSSTLQVYGYTF. This chain links TRBV27 with TRBJ1-2, with no clear D. CDR1 MNHEY and CDR2 SMNVEV come from the germline V gene (reference sequence). Trimming left V 4 bases short and J 5 bases short, with 14 bases between. There are 14 residues in the CDR3.

This sequence joins TRBV19 and TRBJ2-7, with 8 bases that match TRBD1. From germline, CDR1 is LNHDA and CDR2 SQIVND (reference sequence). V gave up 6 bases and J gave up 3 bases; unmatched junction bases: 4. The CDR3 totals 13 residues. The CDR3 is CASRRTGGYEQYF. CDR3 in DNA: TGTGCCAGTAGACGTACAGGGGGCTACGAGCAGTACTTC.

A note on this clone: Relative to the germline gene, one junction end is altered; a read error may explain this. V usage is TRBV5-1 and J usage is TRBJ2-5; 7 nucleotides line up with TRBD2. The CDR3 length is 14 residues. From germline, CDR1 is SGHRS and CDR2 YFSETQ. CDR3: CASSFAGVGETQYF. CDR3 coding DNA: TGTGCCAGCAGCTTTGCGGGGGTAGGGGAGACCCAGTACTTC.

The chain couples TRBV6-5 to TRBJ2-7, with no clear D. The CDR3 length is 11 residues. Germline-derived CDR1 and CDR2 are MNHEY and SVGAGI. Trimming took off 4 bases at V and 3 bases at J, with 4 bases between the two ends. CDR3 DNA: TGTGCCAGCAGTTCGGTCTACGAGCAGTACTTC. It codes for CASSSVYEQYF.

The chain recombines TRBV5-1 with TRBJ2-1, with TRBD2 matching 10 bases. V lost 5 bases and J lost 0; bases outside the gene matches: 5. The CDR3 extends over 16 amino acids. In germline, CDR1 is SGHRS, CDR2 YFSETQ. The CDR3 coding sequence is TGCGCCAGCAGGGGACTAGCGATCAGCTCCTACAATGAGCAGTTCTTC. It is translated as CASRGLAISSYNEQFF.

The CDR3 sequence: CASSPRNNYNEQFF. CDR3 nucleotide sequence: TGTGCCAGCTCACCGAGGAACAATTACAATGAGCAGTTCTTC. The chain carries TRBV18 and TRBJ2-1, with D unclear. The ends were cut back, 3 bases at V and 4 bases at J, with 10 bases in the middle. The V gene's germline CDR1 is KGHSH and CDR2 LQKENI. The CDR3 has 14 amino acids. Full variable domain (remainder filled in from reference TRBV18 and TRBJ2-1): NAGVMQNPRHLVRRRGQEARLRCSPMKGHSHVYWYRQLPEEGLKFMVYLQKENIIDESGMPKERFSAEFPKEGPSILRIQQVVRGDSAAYFCASSPRNNYNEQFFGPGTRLTVL.

The DNA of the CDR3 is TGTGCCACCAGTGAGCCCGCAGGGAACAAGCCCCAGCATTTT. Translation: CATSEPAGNKPQHF. V gene TRBV24-1 combines with J gene TRBJ1-5; maybe TRBD1 (5 bases). Germline V gene lookup returns CDR1 KGHDR and CDR2 SFDVKD. V lost 4 bases, J lost 8 bases, and 14 bases lay in between. The CDR3 runs to 14 residues.

This clone has only a few counts. This chain links TRBV15 with TRBJ2-5; 7 positions match TRBD2. This CDR3 region has 15 residues. After removal of 3 bases from V and 4 bases from J, the junction contained 8 bases not matched to a gene. The germline gives CDR1 LNHNV, CDR2 YYDKDF (reference sequence). CDR3 protein: CATSSTSAAGETQYF. The CDR3 nucleotides are TGTGCCACCAGCAGTACTAGCGCGGCGGGAGAGACCCAGTACTTC.

The chain joins TRBV27 to TRBJ2-3; 7 positions agree with TRBD1. CDR1 and CDR2 from the germline V gene are MNHEY and SMNVEV (reference sequence). Germline trimming cut 5 bases from V and 3 bases from J; bases unmatched to any gene: 8. The CDR3 extends over 15 amino acids. The CDR3 here is CASSTPGQRTDTQYF. CDR3 nucleotide sequence: TGTGCCAGCAGTACGCCGGGACAGAGAACAGATACGCAGTATTTT.

The chain uses TRBV7-2 and TRBJ2-1; D uncertain. This CDR3 contains 13 residues. Germline V gene lookup returns CDR1 SGHTA and CDR2 FQGNSA. V was trimmed by 3 bases and J by 10 bases, leaving 13 bases between them. The CDR3, as DNA: TGTGCCAGCAGCTTTACGACCAGAGCGGAGCAGTTCTTC. Protein product: CASSFTTRAEQFF. The whole variable domain, remainder taken from reference TRBV7-2 and TRBJ2-1, is GAGVSQSPSNKVTEKGKDVELRCDPISGHTALYWYRQSLGQGLEFLIYFQGNSAPDKSGLPSDRFSAERTGGSVSTLTIQRTQQEDSAVYLCASSFTTRAEQFFGPGTRLTVL.

This chain links TRBV7-3 with TRBJ2-1, with D unresolved. V was cut by 5 bases and J by 2 bases, with 13 bases left in between. The CDR3 length is 15 residues. Germline CDR1 and CDR2: SGHTA and FQGTGA. CDR3 DNA: TGTGCCAGCAGCCCGATGCGCGCCACCTACAATGAGCAGTTCTTC. Protein product: CASSPMRATYNEQFF.

The V call is TRBV28, the J call TRBJ2-2, with 7 positions matching TRBD2. CDR3 size: 15 residues. Germline values: CDR1 MDHEN, CDR2 SYDVKM. Trimming removed 1 base from V and 2 bases from J; junction bases left unmatched: 1. CDR3: CASSLSAGNTGELFF. The CDR3 nucleotides are TGTGCCAGCAGTTTATCAGCGGGAAACACCGGGGAGCTGTTTTTT.

The rearrangement joins TRBV6-5 to TRBJ2-7; 7 nucleotides line up with TRBD1. Germline values: CDR1 MNHEY, CDR2 SVGAGI. The CDR3 consists of 15 residues. Trimming took 0 bases from V and 6 from J; bases not matched to a gene: 8. The CDR3 coding sequence is TGTGCCAGCAGTTACTCGAAGTTCCAGGGGGTCGAGCAGTACTTC. It yields the protein CASSYSKFQGVEQYF.

The chain carries TRBV5-4 and TRBJ1-2, with 7 bases aligning to TRBD1. The CDR3 is made up of 13 amino acids. CDR1 is SGHNT and CDR2 is YYREEE in the germline V gene (reference sequence). Trimming removed 3 bases from V and 4 bases from J; junction bases left unmatched: 3. The CDR3 DNA sequence: TGTGCCAGCAGCTCCTCAGGGGGCTATGGCTACACCTTC. Amino acid sequence: CASSSSGGYGYTF.

A note on this clone: The junction differs from germline at one of its ends, possibly a read error. The V call is TRBV5-1, the J call TRBJ1-1, with D unclear. This CDR3 has 13 residues. Germline CDR1 and CDR2: SGHRS and YFSETQ. CDR3 nucleotide sequence: TGTGCCAGCAGCCCAGACAAGAACACTGAAGCTTTCTTT. Encoded protein: CASSPDKNTEAFF.

The chain has TRBV4-1 and TRBJ2-1, with D unclear. Trimming shortened V by 4 bases and J by 7 bases, and 29 bases separated the two germline ends. The CDR3 extends over 19 amino acids. Germline loops: CDR1 MGHRA, CDR2 YSYEKL. CDR3 region: CASSPIIQLRALKTNEQFF. CDR3 DNA: TGCGCCAGCAGCCCTATTATTCAACTCCGCGCCCTCAAAACGAATGAGCAGTTCTTC.

The genes are TRBV5-1 and TRBJ2-5; 10 nucleotides align to TRBD1. Unmatched junction bases numbered 8, after V lost 4 bases and J lost 5 bases. Germline-derived CDR1 and CDR2 are SGHRS and YFSETQ. This CDR3 comprises 15 residues. This CDR3 reads CASSLMTGGVETQYF. CDR3 coding DNA: TGCGCCAGCAGCCTTATGACAGGGGGCGTGGAGACCCAGTACTTC.

This chain connects TRBV7-2 to TRBJ1-5; D perhaps matches TRBD1 (5 bases). Trimming removed 1 base at V and 0 bases at J, with 7 bases between. The CDR3 has 15 residues. Per the germline V gene, CDR1 is SGHTA and CDR2 is FQGNSA. In nucleotides, the CDR3 is TGTGCCAGCAGCTTAGTAGGGGTTAGCAATCAGCCCCAGCATTTT. Its translation is CASSLVGVSNQPQHF.

This rearrangement joins TRBV28 to TRBJ2-7; 8 bases are a match to TRBD1. The CDR3 consists of 14 residues. The V and J ends lost 2 bases and 0 bases, in that order; junction bases with no gene match: 0. Germline assignment: CDR1 MDHEN and CDR2 SYDVKM. This chain's CDR3 is CASSLTGGSYEQYF. In nucleotides, the CDR3 is TGTGCCAGCAGTTTAACAGGGGGCTCCTACGAGCAGTACTTC.

The chain recombines TRBV7-9 with TRBJ2-5, with 8 bases fitting TRBD2. The CDR3 is made up of 15 amino acids. From germline, CDR1 is SEHNR and CDR2 FQNEAQ (reference sequence). V lost 2 bases to trimming and J lost 3 bases; unmatched junction nucleotides: 5. As DNA, the CDR3 is TGTGCCAGCAGCTTATGGCTAGCGGGCGAAGAGACCCAGTACTTC. Its protein is CASSLWLAGEETQYF.

The V and J genes are TRBV9 and TRBJ2-5; possibly TRBD2 for D (5 bases). V was trimmed by 4 bases and J by 5 bases, leaving 15 bases between them. The CDR3 is made up of 14 amino acids. Germline CDR1 SGDLS, CDR2 YYNGEE. The CDR3: CASSRGSGQETQYF. Here the CDR3 DNA reads TGTGCCAGCAGCCGAGGGTCGGGTCAGGAGACCCAGTACTTC. The full variable domain, its missing parts supplied by reference TRBV9 and TRBJ2-5, is DSGVTQTPKHLITATGQRVTLRCSPRSGDLSVYWYQQSLDQGLQFLIQYYNGEERAKGNILERFSAQQFPDLHSELNLSSLELGDSALYFCASSRGSGQETQYFGPGTRLLVL.

V is TRBV24-1 and J is TRBJ1-1, with 7 positions matching TRBD1. This CDR3 comprises 13 residues. Per the germline V gene, CDR1 is KGHDR and CDR2 is SFDVKD. J lost 5 bases, V lost 4 bases, and 3 bases had no gene match. The CDR3 bases are TGTGCCACCAGTGACACGACAGGGACTGAAGCTTTCTTT. Its translation: CATSDTTGTEAFF.